This is a list of T cell receptor beta chains from one sample in a study of breast tumors, draining lymph nodes, adjacent tissues. TCRdb recomputed calls from the multiplex PCR reads with MiXCR, one row per CDR3 protein. The sample has some 230,000 distinct CDR3 sequences; 30% to 35% are singletons. The sequenced material came from axillary lymph node tissue. The source is a female donor with breast cancer. Some clones in this sample may be carry-over from other donors' samples. Each CDR3 is given with its conserved first and last residue. D genes are given only for firm matches. Expanded clones are given a class, and other clones once, few, many or no size at all.

v_call	j_call	d_call	cdr3_length	clone_size	cdr3_aa	cdr3_nt
TRBV11-1	TRBJ2-3	TRBD2	14	many	CASSLEGSGGSQYF	TGTGCCAGCAGCTTAGAGGGTAGCGGGGGGAGCCAGTATTTT
TRBV18	TRBJ2-3	TRBD1	15	.	CASSLRGGSTDTQYF	TGTGCCAGCTCACTCCGAGGGGGCAGCACAGATACGCAGTATTTT
TRBV29-1	TRBJ2-7	.	12	.	CGVEVTIYEQYF	TGCGGCGTTGAGGTAACTATCTACGAGCAGTACTTC
TRBV24-1	TRBJ2-6	.	16	many	CATRRDTGIGANVLTF	TGTGCCACCCGACGGGACACGGGAATTGGGGCCAACGTCCTGACTTTC
TRBV19	TRBJ2-1	.	14	many	CASSKGGLNNEQFF	TGTGCCAGTAGTAAGGGTGGTCTGAACAATGAGCAGTTCTTC
TRBV2	TRBJ1-3	.	14	once	CASPRNGDGNTIYF	TGTGCCAGCCCCCGGAACGGGGACGGGAACACCATATATTTT
TRBV11-3	TRBJ2-1	TRBD1	14	.	CASSSTGVRDEQFF	TGTGCCAGCAGCTCTACAGGGGTCAGGGATGAGCAGTTCTTC
TRBV2	TRBJ1-2	TRBD1	14	.	CASRRQGASYGYTF	TGTGCCAGCAGGAGACAGGGGGCGAGCTATGGCTACACCTTC
TRBV7-6	TRBJ2-7	TRBD1	15	.	CASSPVTGQSYEQYF	TGTGCCAGCAGCCCCGTGACGGGACAGTCCTACGAGCAGTACTTC
TRBV28	TRBJ1-2	TRBD1	14	.	CASTLPGQVYGYTF	TGTGCCAGCACCCTCCCGGGACAGGTCTATGGCTACACCTTC
TRBV10-3	TRBJ2-1	TRBD1	16	.	CATGQGAAGGYNEQFF	TGTGCCACTGGACAGGGGGCAGCAGGTGGATACAATGAGCAGTTCTTC
TRBV5-5	TRBJ2-5	.	14	many	CASSRRGGKETQYF	TGTGCCAGCAGCCGGAGGGGGGGAAAAGAGACCCAGTACTTC
TRBV9	TRBJ1-6	.	14	.	CASSVGQVNSPLHF	TGTGCCAGCAGCGTAGGACAGGTTAATTCACCCCTCCACTTT
TRBV19	TRBJ2-5	TRBD2	17	many	CASSIRLAGAYQETQYF	TGTGCCAGTAGTATACGACTAGCGGGTGCGTACCAAGAGACCCAGTACTTC
TRBV20-1	TRBJ2-7	TRBD2	14	many	CSAYPGLAGGEQYF	TGCAGTGCTTACCCGGGACTAGCGGGAGGGGAGCAGTACTTC
TRBV3-1	TRBJ2-7	TRBD2	19	.	CASSQERGGAGAALYEQYF	TGTGCCAGCAGCCAAGAACGCGGCGGAGCGGGGGCGGCACTCTACGAGCAGTACTTC
TRBV6-5	TRBJ1-6	.	15	many	CASSYKGQSNSPLHF	TGTGCCAGCAGTTATAAAGGACAGAGTAATTCACCCCTCCACTTT
TRBV15	TRBJ2-6	TRBD1	19	many	CATSRDLSNRGIGANVLTF	TGTGCCACCAGCAGAGATCTTTCTAACAGGGGGATTGGGGCCAACGTCCTGACTTTC
TRBV5-5	TRBJ2-7	TRBD2	16	.	CASRRPLAGGGYEQYF	TGCGCCAGCAGGCGACCCCTAGCGGGAGGCGGATACGAGCAGTACTTC
TRBV4-2	TRBJ2-2	TRBD2	17	many	CASRINPTSGGIGELFF	TGTGCCAGCAGGATAAACCCGACTAGCGGGGGGATCGGGGAGCTGTTTTTT
TRBV6-1	TRBJ1-2	TRBD1	15	few	CASSQVTGQGYGYTF	TGTGCCAGCAGTCAGGTTACGGGACAGGGCTATGGCTACACCTTC
TRBV7-2	TRBJ1-2	TRBD1	14	.	CASSEGRGQGGYTF	TGTGCCAGCAGCGAAGGAAGGGGACAGGGGGGCTACACCTTC
TRBV10-3	TRBJ2-2	TRBD2	15	many	CAISGTSGSAGELFF	TGTGCCATCAGCGGGACTAGCGGATCGGCCGGGGAGCTGTTTTTT
TRBV20-1	TRBJ1-1	TRBD1	14	.	CSAPTSTGGTEAFF	TGCAGTGCTCCGACTTCGACAGGGGGGACTGAAGCTTTCTTT
TRBV6-1	TRBJ2-1	TRBD1	16	.	CASSEAQRGRYNEQFF	TGTGCCAGCAGTGAAGCGCAGAGGGGGCGGTACAATGAGCAGTTCTTC
TRBV5-1	TRBJ2-5	.	16	.	CASSLAVGSIQETQYF	TGCGCCAGCAGCTTGGCCGTAGGGTCGATACAAGAGACCCAGTACTTC
TRBV12-3/TRBV12-4	TRBJ1-1	TRBD1	15	.	CASSRGQGARTEAFF	TGTGCCAGCAGCCGCGGACAGGGGGCACGAACTGAAGCTTTCTTT
TRBV5-8	TRBJ2-3	.	16	.	CASSLAFARVNDTQYF	TGTGCCAGCAGCTTGGCCTTTGCGCGGGTTAACGATACGCAGTATTTT
TRBV6-5	TRBJ2-6	.	16	many	CASSYSRVAGANVLTF	TGTGCCAGCAGTTACTCCAGGGTTGCTGGGGCCAACGTCCTGACTTTC